This TCR beta chain emerged from a study of blood T cell repertoires in COVID-19. As for the study in general: COVID-19 samples collected from the United States, Italy and Spain covered acute and convalescent phases.

As processed by the authors: Amplification of reference gene primers was used by the study to estimate nucleated cell counts. The data were produced by immunoSEQ multiplex PCR, yet TCRdb's version contains in-frame clones alone and is incomplete. That table supplies the V and J calls and clone size; D and trimming were determined from the DNA. The sample has fewer than 350,000 clones, around 90% seen once. Germline lookup yields CDR1 LNHNV and CDR2 YYDKDF (reference sequence). This CDR3 comprises 18 residues. The V and J ends lost 6 bases and 4 bases, in that order; junction bases with no gene match: 19.

The receptor comes from a woman aged 25 to 39 with COVID-19, enrolled during active disease. The specimen sequenced was peripheral blood. The chain recombines TRBV15 with TRBJ1-2, with 8 bases fitting TRBD1. DNA of the CDR3: TGTGCCACCAGGAGACCGGGACAGGCAAAACCAAAAGGCTATGGCTACACCTTC. This encodes CATRRPGQAKPKGYGYTF. Full variable domain (outside the CDR3, taken from reference TRBV15 and TRBJ1-2): DAMVIQNPRYQVTQFGKPVTLSCSQTLNHNVMYWYQQKSSQAPKLLFHYYDKDFNNEADTPDNFQSRRPNTSFCFLDIRSPGLGDTAMYLCATRRPGQAKPKGYGYTFGSGTRLTVV.